A selection of T cell receptor beta chains follows, all from one sample in a study of blood T cell repertoires in COVID-19. The method was immunoSEQ multiplex PCR; TCRdb's version includes in-frame clones alone and lacks a portion of them. The repertoire includes about 230,000 clones, roughly 80% of them detected once, and 7.9% sits in the top ten. The sample taken for sequencing was peripheral blood. Receptors originate from a woman older than 75 with acute or convalescent COVID-19. Both conserved end residues are part of each CDR3. Each record gives: D gene, V gene, clone size, J gene, CDR3 protein, CDR3 DNA. D genes are given only for firm matches. For some rows the clone size is stated as once, few or many, or as a class when expanded; others skip it.

TRBD2	TRBV4-2	NA	TRBJ2-7	CASSQEGTTKYEQYF	TGTGCCAGCAGCCAAGAAGGGACTACTAAGTACGAGCAGTACTTC
NA	TRBV29-1	many	TRBJ1-3	CSVDQGGTNTIYF	TGCAGCGTTGATCAGGGTGGAACAAACACCATATATTTT
NA	TRBV3-1/TRBV3-2	NA	TRBJ1-1	CASSPGAEAFF	TGTGCCAGCTCCCCGGGAGCTGAAGCTTTCTTT
NA	TRBV24-1	NA	TRBJ2-3	CATSGQTSTDTQYF	TGTGCCACCAGTGGACAGACTAGCACAGATACGCAGTATTTT
TRBD1	TRBV2	NA	TRBJ1-3	CASSQRGTGTGVGNTIYF	TGTGCCAGCAGTCAAAGGGGTACCGGGACAGGGGTCGGAAACACCATATATTTT
NA	TRBV7-2	NA	TRBJ1-1	CASSSRQPNTEAFF	TGTGCCAGCAGCTCCCGACAGCCGAACACTGAAGCTTTCTTT
NA	TRBV7-9	NA	TRBJ2-7	CASSLEPRVQYF	TGTGCCAGCAGCTTAGAGCCCAGGGTACAGTACTTC
NA	TRBV6-5	NA	TRBJ1-4	CASSSQGINEKLFF	TGTGCCAGCAGTTCCCAGGGGATTAACGAAAAACTGTTTTTT
TRBD1	TRBV10-3	few	TRBJ2-1	CAIREPTGGSSYNEQFF	TGTGCCATCAGGGAACCAACAGGGGGAAGCTCCTACAATGAGCAGTTCTTC
TRBD1	TRBV6-4	NA	TRBJ2-5	CASRDEPTVDRDDLGETQYF	TGTGCCAGCAGAGACGAGCCGACGGTAGACAGGGACGATCTCGGGGAGACCCAGTACTTC
NA	TRBV20-1	NA	TRBJ1-3	CSGDSGNTIYF	TGCAGTGGGGACTCGGGAAACACCATATATTTT
NA	TRBV6-1	NA	TRBJ1-4	CASSEAGALAANEKLFF	TGTGCCAGCAGTGAAGCGGGAGCATTGGCCGCTAATGAAAAACTGTTTTTT
TRBD2	TRBV7-9	NA	TRBJ2-5	CASSQGLAEQETQYF	TGTGCCAGCAGCCAGGGACTAGCGGAACAAGAGACCCAGTACTTC
NA	TRBV3-1/TRBV3-2	NA	TRBJ1-5	CASSQEPPGGNQPQHF	TGTGCCAGCAGCCAAGAACCCCCGGGAGGCAATCAGCCCCAGCATTTT
TRBD2	TRBV5-1	NA	TRBJ2-1	CASSSTNSGRANEQFF	TGCGCCAGCAGCTCGACCAATAGCGGGAGGGCCAATGAGCAGTTCTTC
TRBD2	TRBV28	NA	TRBJ2-1	CASSSTSGIAYNEQFF	TGTGCCAGCAGTAGTACTAGCGGGATAGCCTACAATGAGCAGTTCTTC
TRBD1	TRBV11-2	NA	TRBJ2-7	CASSRGQGVYEQYF	TGTGCCAGCAGCCGGGGACAGGGGGTCTACGAGCAGTACTTC
NA	TRBV19	NA	TRBJ1-5	CASKPTGNSNQPQHF	TGTGCCAGTAAACCGACAGGCAATAGCAATCAGCCCCAGCATTTT
NA	TRBV5-6	NA	TRBJ2-1	CASSLAPGASYNEQFF	TGTGCCAGCAGCTTGGCTCCGGGTGCCTCCTACAATGAGCAGTTCTTC
NA	TRBV5-1	NA	TRBJ2-7	CASSLSRGVGEQYF	TGCGCCAGCAGCTTGTCCAGGGGGGTTGGCGAGCAGTACTTC
TRBD1	TRBV3-1/TRBV3-2	once	TRBJ2-7	CASSPDRDRYEQYF	TGTGCCAGCAGCCCGGACAGGGATCGGTACGAGCAGTACTTC
NA	TRBV5-4	NA	TRBJ1-1	CASSFGLTGTEAFF	TGTGCCAGCAGCTTTGGGCTAACTGGGACTGAAGCTTTCTTT
TRBD1	TRBV5-1	NA	TRBJ2-3	CASRPGQRLSTDTQYF	TGCGCCAGCAGACCGGGACAGCGATTAAGCACAGATACGCAGTATTTT
TRBD1	TRBV5-6	NA	TRBJ1-2	CASSLATGVGGYTF	TGTGCCAGCAGCTTGGCGACAGGGGTCGGTGGCTACACCTTC
TRBD1	TRBV5-1	once	TRBJ2-2	CASSLDRALNTGELFF	TGCGCCAGCAGCTTAGACAGGGCCTTGAACACCGGGGAGCTGTTTTTT
NA	TRBV7-9	NA	TRBJ2-7	CASSLPTGYEQYF	TGTGCCAGCAGCCTCCCGACGGGTTACGAGCAGTACTTC
NA	TRBV3-1/TRBV3-2	NA	TRBJ1-2	CASSPGGFRGYTF	TGTGCCAGCAGCCCGGGTGGATTTAGGGGCTACACCTTC
TRBD1	TRBV19	NA	TRBJ1-5	CASSVTGEWQPQHF	TGTGCCAGTAGTGTTACAGGGGAGTGGCAGCCCCAGCATTTT
TRBD1	TRBV19	NA	TRBJ1-5	CASTNRGGSGSEDQPQHF	TGTGCCAGTACCAACAGGGGGGGAAGCGGGTCGGAGGATCAGCCCCAGCATTTT
TRBD1	TRBV5-1	NA	TRBJ1-1	CASSVGQGSGNTEAFF	TGCGCCAGCAGCGTAGGACAGGGCTCGGGGAACACTGAAGCTTTCTTT